The 27 T cell receptor beta chains below come from one sample, sequenced in a study of beta chain features in type 1 diabetes. The antigens these receptors bind are not known. The entirety of the isolated RNA underwent reverse transcription, so expressed TCRB transcripts were sequenced. The table came from immunoSEQ multiplex PCR; TCRdb's copy has only in-frame clones and leaves some out. The table shows more than 300,000 clones, with 7% to 10% occurring only once. General study findings and limits: Type 1 diabetes patients showed a moderate but significant shortening of TCRB CDR3s in all four CD4+ subsets.

The sequenced sample consisted of central memory CD4+ T cells from blood. The receptors originated from a man aged 25 to 40 with type 1 diabetes.

V usage is TRBV7-9 and J usage is TRBJ1-2; perhaps TRBD1 as D (5 bases). Per the germline V gene, CDR1 is SEHNR and CDR2 is FQNEAQ (reference sequence). The CDR3 length is 15 residues. Trimming removed 1 base from V and 6 bases from J, with 15 bases in between. The CDR3 DNA is TGTGCCAGCAGCTTAGGTATTGGGGGTGAGGATGGCTACACCTTC. Translating it yields CASSLGIGGEDGYTF. The whole variable domain, remainder taken from reference TRBV7-9 and TRBJ1-2, is DTGVSQNPRHKITKRGQNVTFRCDPISEHNRLYWYRQTLGQGPEFLTYFQNEAQLEKSRLLSDRFSAERPKGSFSTLEIQRTEQGDSAMYLCASSLGIGGEDGYTFGSGTRLTVV.

The sample holds a few counts of this clone. The chain couples TRBV9 to TRBJ2-5; TRBD1 is a possible D gene (6 bases). This CDR3 is 14 amino acids long. Trimming took off 3 bases at V and 5 bases at J, with 14 bases between the two ends. Germline assignment: CDR1 SGDLS and CDR2 YYNGEE. The CDR3 DNA is TGTGCCAGCAGCGGAAGGGGGTTATTGGAGACCCAGTACTTC. As protein: CASSGRGLLETQYF.

The gene calls are TRBV7-2 and TRBJ1-6, with D possibly being TRBD1 (6 bases). Germline CDR1 and CDR2: SGHTA and FQGNSA. Trimming took 0 bases from V and 7 from J, leaving 10 bases between them. The CDR3 extends over 15 amino acids. Here the CDR3 reads CASSLAAQGNSPLHF. In DNA, the CDR3 is TGTGCCAGCAGCTTAGCGGCTCAGGGGAATTCACCCCTCCACTTT.

This clone has just a few counts. The rearrangement links TRBV7-2 to TRBJ1-2, with a possible D match to TRBD1 (6 bases). The length of the CDR3 is 15 residues. V gave up 3 bases and J gave up 5 bases, with 16 bases separating them. Germline-derived CDR1 and CDR2 are SGHTA and FQGNSA. CDR3 loop: CASSFDRDTLYGYTF. The CDR3 DNA follows: TGTGCCAGCAGCTTCGACCGGGACACGCTTTATGGCTACACCTTC.

The chain recombines TRBV6-5 with TRBJ1-6; D uncertain. The CDR3 length is 16 residues. V lost 0 bases to trimming and J lost 8 bases, with 14 bases between them. Germline-derived CDR1 and CDR2 are MNHEY and SVGAGI. The CDR3 here is CASSYSTTGQYSPLHF. DNA of the CDR3: TGTGCCAGCAGTTACTCGACGACCGGGCAATATTCACCCCTCCACTTT.

The rearrangement joins TRBV2 to TRBJ2-3, with D unclear. The V gene lost 4 bases and the J gene lost 5 bases, with 4 bases spanning the gap. The germline V gene encodes CDR1 SNHLY and CDR2 FYNNEI. The CDR3 runs to 11 residues. The CDR3 bases are TGTGCCAGCAGTGGAAAAGATACGCAGTATTTT. The encoded protein is CASSGKDTQYF.

This clone appeared many times. The chain has TRBV10-1 and TRBJ1-2; 8 bases fit TRBD1. The CDR3 extends over 13 amino acids. The V gene end was trimmed by 4 bases and the J gene end by 3 bases; junction bases not matched to a gene: 1. Germline V gene lookup returns CDR1 WNHNN and CDR2 SYGVQD (reference sequence). As DNA, the CDR3 is TGCGCCAGCAGTGTGGACAGGGACTATGGCTACACCTTC. Its translation: CASSVDRDYGYTF.

This chain connects TRBV9 to TRBJ1-4; D unresolved. The CDR3 contains 19 residues. Trimming took 0 bases from V and 0 from J, leaving 18 bases between them. In germline, CDR1 is SGDLS, CDR2 YYNGEE. Here the CDR3 reads CASSVGRSGGVATNEKLFF. The CDR3 coding sequence is TGTGCCAGCAGCGTAGGTCGAAGTGGAGGAGTTGCAACTAATGAAAAACTGTTTTTT.

The table lists this clone with a few counts. The V and J genes are TRBV28 and TRBJ1-1; D is undetermined. Trimming took 4 bases from V and 11 from J, leaving 23 bases between them. Germline V gene sequence: CDR1 MDHEN, CDR2 SYDVKM. The CDR3 is made up of 15 amino acids. In DNA form, the CDR3 reads TGTGCCAGCAGTTCACCGGGAGAAGGAAACCACTGGGCTTTCTTT. Residues: CASSSPGEGNHWAFF. The full variable domain, with the rest looked up from reference TRBV28 and TRBJ1-1, is DVKVTQSSRYLVKRTGEKVFLECVQDMDHENMFWYRQDPGLGLRLIYFSYDVKMKEKGDIPEGYSVSREKKERFSLILESASTNQTSMYLCASSSPGEGNHWAFFGQGTRLTVV.

This clone appeared a few times. This chain uses TRBV30 with TRBJ1-1, with a weak D call TRBD1 (5 bases). Per the germline V gene, CDR1 is GTSNPN and CDR2 is SVGIG (reference sequence). CDR3 length: 12 amino acids. Trimming removed 3 bases from V and 8 bases from J, with 13 bases in between. CDR3 nucleotides: TGTGCCTGGAGCGGTTCCGGGACCGAAGCTTTCTTT. Protein: CAWSGSGTEAFF.

This clone turned up a few times. Other DNA sequences from this sample encode an identical CDR3 as well. The CDR3 DNA is TGTGCCAGCAGCTTGGGTACCTATGGCTACACCTTC. It codes for CASSLGTYGYTF. This sequence joins TRBV7-9 and TRBJ1-2; D ambiguous. V gave up 3 bases and J gave up 4 bases, with 6 bases separating them. CDR3 length: 12 amino acids. The germline CDR1 and CDR2 sequences are SEHNR and FQNEAQ (reference sequence).

The gene calls are TRBV5-1 and TRBJ2-5; TRBD1 matches at 8 bases. V gave up 4 bases and J gave up 5 bases; unmatched junction bases: 10. The CDR3 length is 15 residues. In germline, CDR1 is SGHRS, CDR2 YFSETQ. CDR3 in amino acids: CASSLRQGREETQYF. The CDR3 DNA follows: TGCGCCAGCAGCCTAAGACAGGGGCGTGAGGAGACCCAGTACTTC.

The V call is TRBV27, the J call TRBJ2-2; 9 nucleotides agree with TRBD1. This CDR3 comprises 15 residues. V lost 6 bases to trimming and J lost 3 bases; unmatched junction nucleotides: 5. Germline V gives CDR1 MNHEY, CDR2 SMNVEV (reference sequence). CDR3 nucleotide sequence: TGTGCCAGCAGCCCAGGACAGGGGTACACCGGGGAGCTGTTTTTT. It yields the protein CASSPGQGYTGELFF.

This clone was recorded a few times. The DNA for the CDR3 is TGTGCCAGCAGCCCCACAGGGGGCGAAGCTTTCTTT. This sequence encodes CASSPTGGEAFF. The rearrangement links TRBV7-2 to TRBJ1-1, with 9 bases that match TRBD1. V was pared by 5 bases and J by 8 bases, with 3 bases of the junction left unmatched. CDR1 and CDR2 from the germline V gene are SGHTA and FQGNSA. The CDR3 extends over 12 amino acids.

This clone turned up a few times. The CDR3 loop is CASSLHAEAFF. CDR3 in DNA: TGTGCCAGCAGCTTACACGCTGAAGCTTTCTTT. This chain uses TRBV11-2 with TRBJ1-1; D call uncertain. V was trimmed by 2 bases and J by 6 bases, leaving 4 bases between them. The CDR3 totals 11 residues. In germline, CDR1 is SGHAT, CDR2 FQNNGV.

In DNA form, the CDR3 reads TGCGCCAGCAGCAAAGGACAGGGACCAGATACGCAGTATTTT. This sequence encodes CASSKGQGPDTQYF. The rearrangement links TRBV5-1 to TRBJ2-3; 8 positions match TRBD1. CDR1 and CDR2 from the germline V gene are SGHRS and YFSETQ. V lost 4 bases and J lost 4; bases outside the gene matches: 5. This CDR3 is built from 14 residues. Based on the CDR3 plus reference TRBV5-1 and TRBJ2-3, the full variable domain is KAGVTQTPRYLIKTRGQQVTLSCSPISGHRSVSWYQQTPGQGLQFLFEYFSETQRNKGNFPGRFSGRQFSNSRSEMNVSTLELGDSALYLCASSKGQGPDTQYFGPGTRLTVL.

This chain uses TRBV10-2 with TRBJ2-3; no definite D call. Trimming cost V 9 bases and J 2 bases, with 15 bases left between them. Germline lookup yields CDR1 WSHSY and CDR2 SAAADI. This CDR3 has 14 residues. The CDR3 region has the DNA TGCGCCAGTAAAGAGGTGGAATACACAGATACGCAGTATTTT. Protein: CASKEVEYTDTQYF.

The J gene is TRBJ2-7, the V gene TRBV28; D is possibly TRBD1 (6 bases). V was pared by 7 bases and J by 3 bases, with 10 bases between. CDR1 and CDR2 (germline): MDHEN, SYDVKM. The CDR3 runs to 12 residues. In nucleotides, the CDR3 is TGTGCCAGCACCACCAGGGGCTACGAGCAGTACTTC. It is translated as CASTTRGYEQYF.

The rearrangement uses TRBV18 and TRBJ1-5; 10 positions match TRBD1. The CDR3 length is 15 residues. Germline V gene data show CDR1 as KGHSH and CDR2 as LQKENI. The J segment lost 7 bases and the V segment lost 2 bases, leaving 5 bases of the junction unmatched. Here the CDR3 DNA reads TGTGCCAGCTCACCATTAGGGACAGGGGAACAGCCCCAGCATTTT. Translation: CASSPLGTGEQPQHF.

Only a few counts were recorded for this clone. In DNA, the CDR3 is TGTGCCAGCACCGAAAAACGGGGAGTAGAAGATACGCAGTATTTT. Residues: CASTEKRGVEDTQYF. The J gene is TRBJ2-3, the V gene TRBV7-9; tentatively, D is TRBD2 (5 bases). The CDR3 contains 15 residues. Per the germline V gene, CDR1 is SEHNR and CDR2 is FQNEAQ (reference sequence). V lost 7 bases, J lost 5 bases, and 19 bases lay in between.

Turning to this clone: The junction differs from germline at one of its ends, possibly a read error. The V and J genes are TRBV6-6 and TRBJ2-3; D is unclear. This CDR3 region has 15 residues. Germline CDR1 reads MNHNY; CDR2 reads SVGAGI (reference sequence). CDR3 bases: TGTGCCAGCAGTCACTCGGGTCAGAGCACAGATACGCAGTATTTT. Its protein product is CASSHSGQSTDTQYF.

In this sample, this clone turned up a few times. The chain has TRBV5-4 and TRBJ2-1, with 7 bases identical to TRBD2. Germline trimming cut 0 bases from V and 0 bases from J; bases unmatched to any gene: 3. The CDR3 loop spans 16 amino acids. Germline CDR1 is SGHNT and CDR2 is YYREEE (reference sequence). The CDR3 sequence is CASSLGGGSSYNEQFF. The CDR3 DNA reads TGTGCCAGCAGCTTGGGGGGCGGGAGCTCCTACAATGAGCAGTTCTTC.

The chain combines TRBV5-8 with TRBJ1-4; 9 bases fit TRBD1. Losses at the gene ends were 2 bases for V and 7 bases for J; bases not matched to a gene: 6. The CDR3 is 15 amino acids. Germline CDR1 and CDR2: SGHTS and YDEGEE. The CDR3: CASSFGDREVEKLFF. The DNA for the CDR3 is TGTGCCAGCAGCTTCGGGGACAGGGAGGTTGAAAAACTGTTTTTT.

The chain employs TRBV5-6 and TRBJ2-3; D is unclear. V was pared by 0 bases and J by 5 bases, with 13 bases between. This CDR3 region has 15 residues. Per the germline V gene, CDR1 is SGHDT and CDR2 is YYEEEE. The CDR3 sequence: CASSLDARPGDTQYF. The CDR3 DNA sequence: TGTGCCAGCAGCTTGGATGCTAGGCCAGGAGATACGCAGTATTTT.

This clone was seen many times. The chain has TRBV7-2 and TRBJ2-1, with D perhaps assigned TRBD1 or TRBD2 (6 bases each). The ends were cut back, 0 bases at V and 7 bases at J, with 16 bases in the middle. This CDR3 has 16 residues. The germline V gene has CDR1 SGHTA and CDR2 FQGNSA. The CDR3, as DNA: TGTGCCAGCAGCTTAGCTTCTGGGGGCGCGGGGAATGAGCAGTTCTTC. It codes for CASSLASGGAGNEQFF.

The CDR3, as DNA: TGTGCCAGCAGCTTGGGGCAGGTCAATGAAGCTTTCTTT. It is translated as CASSLGQVNEAFF. This chain uses TRBV7-9 with TRBJ1-1; a possible D gene is TRBD1 (5 bases). Per the germline V gene, CDR1 is SEHNR and CDR2 is FQNEAQ (reference sequence). The length of the CDR3 is 13 residues. Trimming stripped 3 bases from V and 7 bases from J, with 12 bases between.

This clone was detected only a few times. The gene calls are TRBV7-2 and TRBJ2-5, with D uncertain. This CDR3 has 13 amino acids. The V end was cut by 3 bases, the J end by 3 bases, with 8 bases between. Germline V gives CDR1 SGHTA, CDR2 FQGNSA. CDR3 DNA sequence: TGTGCCAGCAGCTTCCCGGCAGAAGAGACCCAGTACTTC. Encoded protein: CASSFPAEETQYF. The variable domain in full, completed from reference TRBV7-2 and TRBJ2-5, reads GAGVSQSPSNKVTEKGKDVELRCDPISGHTALYWYRQSLGQGLEFLIYFQGNSAPDKSGLPSDRFSAERTGGSVSTLTIQRTQQEDSAVYLCASSFPAEETQYFGPGTRLLVL.